These 27 T cell receptor delta chains were sequenced from one sample in a study of gamma-delta T cells after stem cell transplantation. TCRdb re-identified clones in the RT-PCR reads via CATT. The repertoire has 8,500 to 13,000 delta-chain clones, 1.3% of them found once; the top ten carry about 9.3%. The sequenced material came from gamma-delta T cells. All receptors come from a human donor. It is not recorded whose cells these are; they may come from a transplant donor.

This clone was recorded a few times. With only one base between it and a far larger clone, this is likely a read error. Distinct nucleotide sequences in the sample also encode this CDR3. J is TRDJ1 and V is TRDV2, with 12 positions matching TRDD3. The length of the CDR3 is 16 residues. The germline gives CDR1 GEAIGNYY, CDR2 EKD. CDR3 DNA sequence: TGCGCCTGTGACACGCTGGGGGATACGCGAAGCGATAAACTCATCTTT. Translating gives CACDTLGDTRSDKLIF.

By share, this clone ranks as medium-sized (0.01 to 0.1%). This chain links TRDV2 with TRDJ1; TRDD3 is a possible D gene (5 bases). The CDR3 contains 17 residues. CDR1 GEAIGNYY and CDR2 EKD come from the germline V gene. V gave up 3 bases and J gave up 2 bases, with 21 bases separating them. DNA of the CDR3: TGTGCCTGTGACCTTTTACGTGCTGGGAAAGAAACCGATAAACTCATCTTT. This translates into CACDLLRAGKETDKLIF.

The sample holds a few counts of this clone. TCRdb assigns this DNA the protein of a much larger clone, which departs from its translation at residue 5; this likely reflects a read error, and the protein shown comes from translating the DNA. V and J are TRDV2 and TRDJ1; 8 nucleotides align to TRDD3. Germline CDR1 GEAIGNYY, CDR2 EKD. The CDR3 extends over 17 amino acids. Trimming at V came to 3 bases and at J to 0 bases, leaving 11 bases not matched to a gene. The CDR3 DNA is TGTGCCTGTGACGCCGTACTGGGGGCGACCTACACCGATAAACTCATCTTT. It is translated as CACDAVLGATYTDKLIF.

This clone is medium-sized in the sample. The V gene is TRDV2, the J gene TRDJ1, with TRDD3 matching over 11 bases. The V and J ends lost 1 base and 2 bases, in that order; junction bases with no gene match: 17. The CDR3 is made up of 20 amino acids. Germline V gives CDR1 GEAIGNYY, CDR2 EKD. This CDR3 is CACDTIPHGGYARSTDKLIF. In nucleotides, the CDR3 is TGTGCCTGTGACACGATCCCCCATGGGGGATACGCAAGGAGTACCGATAAACTCATCTTT.

To note about this clone: The protein that TCRdb holds for this DNA derives from a much larger clone and differs from the translated DNA at residue 9, which likely indicates a read error; the protein shown here is translated from the DNA. The CDR3 DNA is TGTGCCTGTGACCAGATCGGGCAGCACACCGATAAACTCATCTTT. This gives the protein CACDQIGQHTDKLIF. V and J are TRDV2 and TRDJ1; the D is unclear. Per germline, CDR1 GEAIGNYY and CDR2 EKD. Trimming cost V 3 bases and J 0 bases, with 13 bases left between them. The CDR3 length is 15 residues.

Remarks on this clone: A much bigger clone sits one base away, suggesting this may be a read error. Other DNA sequences of this sample code for an identical CDR3. The V call is TRDV2, the J call TRDJ1, with TRDD3 matching over 7 bases. The CDR3 contains 17 residues. CDR1 and CDR2 from the germline V gene are GEAIGNYY and EKD. The CDR3 sequence is CACDKVGGPSYTDKLIF. In nucleotides, the CDR3 is TGTGCCTGCGACAAAGTTGGGGGACCCTCGTACACCGATAAACTCATCTTT.

With regard to this clone: The protein in TCRdb stems from a much larger clone and differs at residue 3 from this DNA's translation, likely a read error; here the protein is translated from the DNA. The chain joins TRDV2 to TRDJ1; 12 bases line up with TRDD3. Germline V lookup: CDR1 GEAIGNYY, CDR2 EKD. The CDR3 runs 17 residues. The CDR3 DNA sequence: TGTGCCGGTGACACGCTGGGGGATACGGGGCACACCGATAAACTCATCTTT. This sequence encodes CAGDTLGDTGHTDKLIF.

This clone was counted a few times. The chain couples TRDV2 to TRDJ1, with 8 positions matching TRDD3. The CDR3 has 17 residues. J lost 0 bases, V lost 4 bases, and 12 bases had no gene match. Looked up from germline, CDR1 is GEAIGNYY and CDR2 is EKD. The CDR3 reads CACEPLLGGSYTDKLIF. The CDR3 nucleotides read TGTGCCTGTGAACCCCTACTGGGGGGATCGTACACCGATAAACTCATCTTT.

A remark on this clone: A far larger clone is one nucleotide away, so this likely arose from a read error. The chain uses TRDV2 and TRDJ4, with TRDD3 identical over 9 bases. CDR1 is GEAIGNYY, CDR2 EKD, per germline. This CDR3 region has 15 residues. V lost 5 bases and J lost 0; bases outside the gene matches: 9. CDR3 bases: TGTGCCTGTGGCACGCTGGGGGATGACACCAGACCCCTGATCTTT. It codes for CACGTLGDDTRPLIF.

On this clone: This DNA's translation and the protein TCRdb lists, from a much larger clone, do not match at residue 12, likely due to a read error; the protein shown is translated from the DNA. The rearrangement uses TRDV2 and TRDJ1, with TRDD3 matching over 10 bases. This CDR3 is built from 15 residues. Germline CDR1 and CDR2: GEAIGNYY and EKD. The CDR3 DNA sequence: TGTGCCTGTGACCCCTGGGGGATAGTCACCGATGAACTCATCTTT. Protein: CACDPWGIVTDELIF.

In this sample, this clone is medium-sized. The sample has other DNA sequences that encode this CDR3 too. The chain has TRDV2 and TRDJ1, with a weak D call TRDD3 (6 bases). Germline V gene sequence: CDR1 GEAIGNYY, CDR2 EKD. Trimming stripped 4 bases from V and 2 bases from J, with 13 bases between. This CDR3 spans 14 amino acids. CDR3 amino acids: CACDSWGGTDKLIF. In DNA form, the CDR3 reads TGTGCCTGTGATTCCTGGGGTGGGACCGATAAACTCATCTTT.

The gene calls are TRDV2 and TRDJ1, with 13 bases fitting TRDD3. Trimming cost V 0 bases and J 0 bases; bases outside gene matches: 15. The CDR3 runs to 21 residues. Germline V CDR1 and CDR2: GEAIGNYY, EKD. CDR3 in DNA: TGTGCCTGTGACACCGTTGGCTTAATCTTACTGGGGGATACGAACACCGATAAACTCATCTTT. This sequence encodes CACDTVGLILLGDTNTDKLIF.

This clone was detected a few times. The TCRdb protein, from a much larger clone, departs from this DNA's translation at residue 5, likely by read error; the protein shown derives from the DNA. The DNA of the CDR3 is TGTGCCTGTGACAACCTGGGGGATAAAGACGATAAACTCATCTTT. It is translated as CACDNLGDKDDKLIF. This sequence joins TRDV2 and TRDJ1; 10 positions agree with TRDD3. CDR1 is GEAIGNYY and CDR2 is EKD in the germline V gene. This CDR3 has 15 amino acids. V lost 2 bases to trimming and J lost 4 bases; unmatched junction nucleotides: 6.

A note on this clone: TCRdb's entry gives the protein of a much larger clone, which mismatches this DNA's translation at residue 14, likely from a read error; the protein reported here is translated from the DNA. The chain uses TRDV2 and TRDJ1; 13 bases match TRDD3. The germline V gene encodes CDR1 GEAIGNYY and CDR2 EKD. The CDR3 has 16 amino acids. CDR3 region: CACDLLGDTGADKPIF. The CDR3 DNA reads as TGTGCCTGTGACTTACTGGGGGATACGGGGGCCGATAAACCCATCTTT.

This clone was recorded a few times. One base separates it from a far larger clone, so it is likely a read error. Other DNA sequences in this specimen translate into the identical CDR3. V is TRDV2 and J is TRDJ1; 12 nucleotides agree with TRDD3. The junction had 14 bases not matched to a gene; V was cut back by 3 bases and J by 1 base. This CDR3 has 19 amino acids. Germline V CDR1 and CDR2: GEAIGNYY, EKD. This CDR3 is CACDSLLGDTKSLTDKLIF. The DNA of the CDR3 is TGTGCCTGTGACTCCCTACTGGGGGATACTAAGTCGCTCACCGATAAACTCATCTTT.

This clone was seen repeatedly, ten times or more. A far larger clone is just one base off, so this is likely a read error. The V and J genes are TRDV2 and TRDJ3, with unresolved D. Per germline, CDR1 GEAIGNYY and CDR2 EKD. The CDR3 extends over 18 amino acids. CDR3 coding DNA: TGTGCCCGTGACACCGTAGCGGAAAGCTCCTGGGACACCCGACAGATGTTTTTC. Translation: CARDTVAESSWDTRQMFF.

In this sample, this clone turned up many times. This chain joins TRDV2 and TRDJ1, with 9 bases identical to TRDD3. The CDR3 extends over 17 amino acids. CDR1 is GEAIGNYY, CDR2 EKD, per germline. Trimming cost V 7 bases and J 5 bases; bases outside gene matches: 19. CDR3 DNA: TGTGCCTGCGATTTCCTACGAACTGGGGATACGTCAGATAAACTCATCTTT. It codes for CACDFLRTGDTSDKLIF.

In the case of this clone: This clone may be a read error of a much larger clone one base away. Other DNA sequences within the sample encode an identical CDR3. The chain couples TRDV2 to TRDJ2, with 10 bases aligning to TRDD3. Losses at the gene ends were 1 base for V and 0 bases for J; bases not matched to a gene: 22. Germline V gives CDR1 GEAIGNYY, CDR2 EKD. There are 23 residues in the CDR3. CDR3 amino acids: CACDTVAGGYASNPSALTAQLFF. In nucleotides, the CDR3 is TGTGCCTGTGACACGGTCGCCGGGGGATACGCGTCTAATCCATCCGCTTTGACAGCACAACTCTTCTTT.

This clone came up a few times. This chain uses TRDV2 with TRDJ1, with 10 bases identical to TRDD3. CDR1 is GEAIGNYY and CDR2 is EKD in the germline V gene. Trimming took 3 bases from V and 4 from J; bases not matched to a gene: 13. The CDR3 has 17 amino acids. CDR3 protein: CACDAVLGDSKGDKLIF. The CDR3, as DNA: TGTGCCTGTGACGCCGTACTGGGGGATTCTAAAGGCGATAAACTCATCTTT.

There are many counts of this clone. The chain joins TRDV2 to TRDJ1; 8 bases fit TRDD3. Germline assignment: CDR1 GEAIGNYY and CDR2 EKD. With V trimmed by 3 bases and J by 0 bases, 5 bases remained unmatched. This CDR3 region has 15 residues. The CDR3 DNA follows: TGTGCCTGTGACGCCTGGGGGACATACACCGATAAACTCATCTTT. Translating it yields CACDAWGTYTDKLIF.

This clone was seen more than once but under ten times. It is likely a read error: a sequence one base away is far more abundant. The same CDR3 also results from other DNA sequences found in this sample. This CDR3 is CACDTLGELTAQLFF. CDR3 nucleotides: TGTGCCTGTGACACCCTGGGAGAGTTGACGGCACAACTCTTCTTT. The chain carries TRDV2 and TRDJ2; D is possibly TRDD3 (5 bases). Germline V gene sequence: CDR1 GEAIGNYY, CDR2 EKD. There are 15 residues in the CDR3.

This clone appeared a few times. The translation of this DNA and the TCRdb protein of a much larger clone differ at residue 5, probably owing to a read error; the protein shown here is translated from the DNA. The chain joins TRDV2 to TRDJ3, with D hard to call. The CDR3 totals 18 residues. V dropped 2 bases and J dropped 0 bases, with 13 bases sitting between them. Looked up from germline, CDR1 is GEAIGNYY and CDR2 is EKD. CDR3 region: CACDMADAISWDTRQMFF. In nucleotides, the CDR3 is TGTGCCTGTGACATGGCGGATGCTATCTCCTGGGACACCCGACAGATGTTTTTC.

This clone occurred a few times. The mismatch at residue 5 between this DNA's translation and the TCRdb protein of a much larger clone likely reflects a read error; the protein shown is translated from the DNA. The CDR3 nucleotides read TGTGCCTGTGACCCGTTACTGGGGGATACGCGCGAAGGGAGTGATAAACTCATCTTT. This encodes CACDPLLGDTREGSDKLIF. The genes are TRDV2 and TRDJ1; 13 bases are a match to TRDD3. This CDR3 spans 19 amino acids. J was trimmed by 5 bases and V by 3 bases; bases with no gene match: 17. The germline V gene encodes CDR1 GEAIGNYY and CDR2 EKD.

In its sample, this clone is medium-sized. Different DNA sequences within this sample yield the same CDR3. The gene calls are TRDV2 and TRDJ3; the D is unclear. The germline CDR1 and CDR2 sequences are GEAIGNYY and EKD. This CDR3 is built from 18 residues. V gave up 0 bases and J gave up 0 bases, with 11 bases separating them. The CDR3 region is CACDTLRSSSWDTRQMFF. The CDR3 DNA reads TGTGCCTGTGACACCCTACGGTCGAGCTCCTGGGACACCCGACAGATGTTTTTC.

This clone appeared many times. The chain employs TRDV2 and TRDJ1, with TRDD3 matching over 13 bases. Germline-derived CDR1 and CDR2 are GEAIGNYY and EKD. The trim removed 2 bases at V and 3 bases at J, leaving 14 bases unmatched. This CDR3 region has 19 residues. This CDR3 is CACDSLRLGDTILPDKLIF. The CDR3 nucleotides are TGTGCCTGTGACAGCCTACGACTGGGGGATACGATACTCCCCGATAAACTCATCTTT.

This clone is termed medium-sized. This sequence joins TRDV2 and TRDJ3; D gene uncertain. Germline CDR1 reads GEAIGNYY; CDR2 reads EKD. CDR3 length equals 19 residues. The V gene lost 0 bases and the J gene lost 0 bases, with 14 bases spanning the gap. The CDR3 protein is CACDTAQGTYSWDTRQMFF. The CDR3 coding sequence is TGTGCCTGTGACACCGCGCAGGGAACGTACTCCTGGGACACCCGACAGATGTTTTTC.

This clone came up many times. The J gene is TRDJ1, the V gene TRDV2, with TRDD3 matching 7 bases. Germline CDR1 reads GEAIGNYY; CDR2 reads EKD. The CDR3 contains 15 residues. Trimming cost V 0 bases and J 4 bases; bases outside gene matches: 7. This CDR3 reads CACDTVGIFDDKLIF. For the CDR3, the DNA is TGTGCCTGTGACACCGTGGGGATATTTGACGATAAACTCATCTTT.